The entry that follows covers one TCR beta chain sequence. The specificity of this receptor is unknown. No quality values exist for individual bases; no much larger clone is one base distant. The data originate from a study of PD-L1 blockade in urothelial cancer listed by TCRdb under 2017. Some background on the complete study: Therapy was started in about 2014 for all patients, and atezolizumab 1,200 mg was administered intravenously every 3 weeks. An ECOG performance status of 0 or 1 was recorded for the patients, and 0 to 3 prior chemotherapy regimens had been received by the patients. Several patients reached durable clinical benefit, while 15 to 20 patients did not. Some 30 patients had pretreatment blood TCR-seq, some 24 had at least one posttreatment blood collection, and some 24 had tumor TCR-seq. Durable clinical benefit meant progression-free survival longer than 6 months, and TCR features were also tested against progression-free and overall survival. Pretreatment tumor samples, along with matched peripheral blood serially collected before and after atezolizumab treatment, were subjected to TCR sequencing. Whole exome sequencing and RNA sequencing of pretreatment tumors were performed alongside TCR sequencing in the same patients. Blood samples yielded a median of roughly 140,000 T cells and more than 80,000 unique TCRs, with median clonality 0.080. About nine tenths of the roughly 29 patients were identified as males with urothelial cancer of bladder origin, and a prior smoking history was reported by 18 of 29 patients. Blood samples were analyzed 3 weeks after the start of treatment (second dose) and 6 weeks after the start of treatment. The study was an exploratory multi-omic analysis of somatic, immune and clinical correlates of response to PD-L1 blockade with atezolizumab in urothelial cancer.

Reading the germline V gene gives CDR1 MGHDK and CDR2 SYGVNS. Taken from cysteine to phenylalanine, the CDR3 has 15 residues. The entry retains the CDR3 DNA only, 45 bases that are in frame from base 1. V and J lose 0 bases and 6 bases, and a span of 11 bases separates them. What the authors observed across the whole study: Improved progression-free and overall survival was associated with having pretreatment peripheral blood TCR clonality below the median. Among patients with durable benefit, tumor-associated TCR clones showed greater expansion in peripheral blood 3 weeks after treatment started (n of about 20, p = 0.022). Because the sample size was small (n ≈ 29) and many exploratory analyses were performed, the results are intended to be hypothesis-generating.

A cohort of approximately 30 patients with locally advanced or metastatic urothelial carcinoma, treated at Memorial Sloan Kettering on a trial protocol, was included. Peripheral blood mononuclear cells were collected from each patient pretreatment and during treatment, giving between 1 and 8 total time points per patient. The Qiagen DNeasy Blood extraction kit was used to purify genomic DNA from total PBMCs and from tumor samples. PBMCs were collected pretreatment and during treatment, and were isolated and stored as previously described. Synthetic TCR analog templates were spiked into each PCR so that absolute template abundance could be estimated from read counts. TCRbeta CDR3 regions were amplified from genomic DNA with bias-controlled V and J gene primers using the immunoSEQ assay. Sequencing of rearranged TCRbeta segments was done at approximately 20X coverage. As for how the authors treated the data: Clustering was used to correct sequencing errors, and CDR3s were annotated against IMGT so that V, D and J genes could be assigned. Downstream analyses used only productive TCRbeta rearrangements and left out out-of-frame or stop-codon sequences. Clonality was calculated as one minus the Shannon entropy normalized by the log of the number of unique productive sequences. Fisher's exact test with Benjamini-Hochberg correction, at a threshold of adjusted p below 0.01, was used to find clones that differed between time points or between blood and tumor. TCRdb took over this immuneACCESS table, retaining in-frame rearrangements with V and J assigned. Such tables are incomplete; in checked studies, under half of the missing clones stem from an unresolved V gene, and the remainder is unexplained. The V and J calls and the clone size are those of that table, but D and trimming were determined from the DNA. For this sample the table gives 35,000 to 50,000 clones, of which 88% were detected only once. Jointly, the top ten make up 11% to 15% of the sample.

The TCR was taken from an older woman with urothelial cancer. The rearranged segments are TRBV25-1 and TRBJ2-2; TRBD2 is a weak D gene call, 7 bases matching. The input for sequencing was PBMCs, taken around atezolizumab (anti-PD-L1) treatment. The DNA sequence is as follows: TGTGCCAGCAGTGAATATGGAGGGGGGGCCGGGGAGCTGTTTTTT. Its product reads: CASSEYGGGAGELFF.